The TCR beta chain under discussion was sequenced for a study of T cells after yellow fever vaccination. Findings of the study overall: Among primary-vaccination clones, most reappeared after the booster, at roughly 95% for CD4 and 88% for CD8.

V gave up 1 base and J gave up 2 bases, with 9 bases separating them. CDR3 size: 14 residues. A universal primer site and UMIs were added as TCR cDNA was made by 5'RACE template switching. Via MiXCR, TCRdb re-called the 5' RACE reads, giving one row per CDR3 protein. The sample has roughly 120,000 distinct CDR3 sequences; 7.4% are singletons. This clonotype was recorded many times. What it binds is unknown. The specimen comprised CD4+ T cells sorted from PBMCs, sampled more than 8 days after the first yellow fever vaccination. The chain carries TRBV12-3 or TRBV12-4 and TRBJ2-7; the D gene is possibly TRBD2 (6 bases). The sequence came from a man aged 18-30 years who received the YFV17D yellow fever vaccine. The CDR3 nucleotides read TGTGCCAGCAGTTTAGGGACTACCGCCTACGAGCAGTACTTC. It is translated as CASSLGTTAYEQYF.